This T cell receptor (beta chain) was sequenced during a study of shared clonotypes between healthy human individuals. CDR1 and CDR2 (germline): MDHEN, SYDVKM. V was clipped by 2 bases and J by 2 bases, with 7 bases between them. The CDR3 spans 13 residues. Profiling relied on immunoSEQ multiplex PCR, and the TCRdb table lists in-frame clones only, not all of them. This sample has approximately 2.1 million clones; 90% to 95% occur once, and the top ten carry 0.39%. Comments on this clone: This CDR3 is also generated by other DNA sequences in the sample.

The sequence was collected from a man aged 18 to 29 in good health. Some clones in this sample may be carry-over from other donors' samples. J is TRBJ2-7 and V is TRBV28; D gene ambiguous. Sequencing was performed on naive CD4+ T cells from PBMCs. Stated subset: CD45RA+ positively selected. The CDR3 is CASSLRVPYEQYF. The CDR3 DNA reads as TGTGCCAGCAGTTTAAGGGTCCCCTACGAGCAGTACTTC.